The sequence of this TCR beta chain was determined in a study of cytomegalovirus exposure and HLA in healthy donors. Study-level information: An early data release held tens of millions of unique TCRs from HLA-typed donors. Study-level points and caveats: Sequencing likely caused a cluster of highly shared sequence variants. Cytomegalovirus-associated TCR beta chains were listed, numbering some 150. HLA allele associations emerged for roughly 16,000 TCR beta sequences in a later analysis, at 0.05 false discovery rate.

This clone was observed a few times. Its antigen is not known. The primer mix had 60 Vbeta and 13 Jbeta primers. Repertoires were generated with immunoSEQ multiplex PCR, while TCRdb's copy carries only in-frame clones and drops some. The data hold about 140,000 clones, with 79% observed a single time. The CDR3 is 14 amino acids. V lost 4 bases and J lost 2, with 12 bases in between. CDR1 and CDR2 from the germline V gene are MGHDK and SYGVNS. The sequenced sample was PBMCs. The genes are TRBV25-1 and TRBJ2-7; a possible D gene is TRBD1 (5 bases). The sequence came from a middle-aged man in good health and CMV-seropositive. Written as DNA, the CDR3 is TGTGCCAGCAGTGTCAGACAGTTACCCTACGAGCAGTACTTC. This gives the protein CASSVRQLPYEQYF.